This T cell receptor beta chain was sequenced for a study of blood T cell repertoires in COVID-19. Study-level background: The analysed material was cDNA or gDNA that came from T cells, B-cell-depleted T cells, or PBMCs.

Followed over time, Seattle patients had been enrolled while infection was active. CDR3 length equals 15 residues. The V segment lost 2 bases and the J segment 4 bases; nucleotides outside the gene matches: 6. The germline V gene has CDR1 SGDLS and CDR2 YYNGEE. Sequencing was performed with immunoSEQ multiplex PCR; in TCRdb, only in-frame clones are kept and a portion is missing. Seen here are 250,000 to 350,000 clones, about 88% observed once, and the top ten hold around 11%. This clone has a single count. The sequence was collected from a woman aged 25 to 39 with COVID-19, enrolled during active disease. Material: peripheral blood. The gene calls are TRBV9 and TRBJ2-1; TRBD2 aligns across 7 bases. This CDR3 is CASSVQLAAYNEQFF. The CDR3 bases are TGTGCCAGCAGCGTCCAGCTAGCGGCGTACAATGAGCAGTTCTTC.